This T cell receptor beta chain was recorded in a study of PD-L1 blockade in urothelial cancer. Study information: Each participant's history included 0 to 3 prior chemotherapy regimens. T cells were recovered from blood samples at a median of around 130,000.

Anywhere from 1 to 8 samples came from each patient, spanning pretreatment and on-treatment. CDR3 length equals 14 residues. V was pared by 3 bases and J by 7 bases, with 2 bases of the junction left unmatched. CDR1 is MRHNA and CDR2 is SNTAGT in the germline V gene. Sequenced by immunoSEQ multiplex PCR; TCRdb stores in-frame clones only, minus some. The sample carries 25,000 to 40,000 clones, 84% recorded once. This clone was detected a few times. The sample here was PBMCs, taken around atezolizumab (anti-PD-L1) treatment. The TCR sequence derives from a man aged 60 to 75 with urothelial cancer. V is TRBV6-4 and J is TRBJ2-1; TRBD2 agrees at 11 bases. The CDR3: CASSDSGGANEQFF. In DNA form, the CDR3 reads TGTGCCAGCAGTGATAGCGGGGGGGCAAATGAGCAGTTCTTC.